The 2 T cell receptor beta chains reported below all come from one sample, sequenced in a study of blood T cell repertoires in COVID-19. Assay: immunoSEQ multiplex PCR; the TCRdb copy retains only in-frame clones and omits some. The sample lists about 260,000 clones, approximately 91% occurring once. The sample comprised peripheral blood. These receptors all stem from a person under 35 with COVID-19, enrolled during active disease.

V is TRBV4-1 and J is TRBJ2-5; TRBD1 agrees at 8 bases. Germline V gene data show CDR1 as MGHRA and CDR2 as YSYEKL. After removal of 4 bases from V and 5 bases from J, the junction contained 3 bases not matched to a gene. The CDR3 extends over 13 amino acids. In DNA, the CDR3 is TGCGCCAGCAGCCTAGGACAGGGCGAGACCCAGTACTTC. This gives the protein CASSLGQGETQYF.

This clone was observed a single time. The chain carries TRBV5-6 and TRBJ2-7; 10 bases fit TRBD2. With 2 bases clipped from V and 2 bases from J, the junction kept 1 base outside the gene matches. Germline CDR1 is SGHDT and CDR2 is YYEEEE. This CDR3 contains 14 residues. The CDR3: CASSLAGGTYEQYF. The CDR3 bases are TGTGCCAGCAGCTTAGCGGGAGGGACCTACGAGCAGTACTTC.